Listed below are T cell receptor beta chains from one sample, sequenced in a study of blood T cells in healthy people across ages. Each CDR3 protein is one row after TCRdb ran MiXCR on the 5' RACE reads. Among about 400,000 distinct CDR3 sequences listed, roughly half were seen once. Sequences were obtained from blood. The source is a man between 60 and 70 years old in good health. Both conserved end residues are part of each CDR3. D genes are given only for firm matches. Clone size is stated in some rows and not others, as once, few, many or a class when expanded.

>NA|TRBJ1-2|TRBV19|NA
CASSMARADGYTF
TGTGCCAGTAGTATGGCCCGCGCGGATGGCTACACCTTC
>TRBD1|TRBJ1-1|TRBV13|few
CASSRRQGVGTEAFF
TGTGCCAGCAGCAGACGACAGGGGGTAGGCACTGAAGCTTTCTTT
>NA|TRBJ2-1|TRBV10-1|NA
CASSDGGIRGEQFF
TGCGCCAGCAGTGACGGAGGGATCAGGGGTGAGCAGTTCTTC
>NA|TRBJ2-5|TRBV29-1|few
CSVATAQETQYF
TGCAGCGTTGCTACGGCACAAGAGACCCAGTACTTC
>NA|TRBJ2-3|TRBV29-1|NA
CSVVRVSDTQYF
TGCAGCGTTGTGAGGGTGTCAGATACGCAGTATTTT
>NA|TRBJ2-1|TRBV24-1|NA
CATSDFRTYNEQFF
TGTGCCACCAGTGATTTCAGGACCTACAATGAGCAGTTCTTC
>TRBD1|TRBJ2-7|TRBV5-1|NA
CASGRTGADEQYF
TGCGCCAGCGGGAGGACAGGGGCCGACGAGCAGTACTTC
>NA|TRBJ1-5|TRBV29-1|NA
CSVAREGNQPQHF
TGCAGCGTTGCCCGGGAAGGCAATCAGCCCCAGCATTTT
>NA|TRBJ2-1|TRBV5-1|NA
CAGSSMTSNEQFF
TGCGCCGGCAGCTCCATGACTAGCAATGAGCAGTTCTTC
>TRBD2|TRBJ2-7|TRBV7-2|many
CASSPRAASGSYEQYF
TGTGCCAGCAGCCCCCGGGCCGCTAGCGGGTCCTACGAGCAGTACTTC